This TCR beta chain emerged from a study of regulatory T cells in long-lasting Graves disease. Study context: The definition of persistent Graves' disease was over 5 years of antithyroid drugs with positive TSH receptor antibodies.

TCR beta libraries were built with iRepertoire HTBI primers and Arm-PCR of CDR3 regions. TCRdb re-analysed the multiplex PCR reads in MiXCR, keeping a single row per CDR3 protein. The data contain 420,000 or so distinct CDR3 sequences, 23% of them singletons. Time point indicated: persistent/refractory GD, antithyroid drugs over 5 years with positive TRAb. RNA extracted from PBMCs served as the sequencing template. This CDR3 has 18 residues. Trimming cost V 1 base and J 5 bases; bases outside gene matches: 11. CDR1 SGHTA and CDR2 FQGNSA come from the germline V gene. The table lists this clonotype with many counts.

This TCR derives from a female donor with Graves disease. The V call is TRBV7-2, the J call TRBJ2-5; 12 bases fit TRBD2. The sequencing used peripheral blood mononuclear cells (PBMCs), collected when the disease was refractory, from a patient treated with antithyroid drugs. The CDR3 loop reads CASSLDLLAGGNGETQYF. CDR3 nucleotide sequence: TGTGCCAGCAGCTTAGATTTGCTAGCGGGAGGGAATGGGGAGACCCAGTACTTC. The whole variable domain, filled in from reference TRBV7-2 and TRBJ2-5, reads GAGVSQSPSNKVTEKGKDVELRCDPISGHTALYWYRQSLGQGLEFLIYFQGNSAPDKSGLPSDRFSAERTGGSVSTLTIQRTQQEDSAVYLCASSLDLLAGGNGETQYFGPGTRLLVL.